This T cell receptor beta chain was obtained from a study of cytomegalovirus exposure and HLA in healthy donors. In the case of this clone: Its antigen is currently unknown.

Primers for the PCR totalled 60 Vbeta and 13 Jbeta. Clones were sequenced by immunoSEQ multiplex PCR, and TCRdb holds only the in-frame ones, with some missing. The table lists fewer than 200,000 clones, 70% to 85% of them singletons. Study-wide points: For most subjects, TCR beta sequences were reported to predict HLA-A and HLA-B alleles with accuracy. When analyzed later, a missense DCLRE1C variant was found to be linked to TCR beta V- and J-gene trimming.

The sequence came from a young man in good health and CMV-seropositive. The sequenced sample was PBMCs.

In DNA, the CDR3 is TGCAGCGTTACCGGGACAGGCTCCTACGAGCAGTACTTC. This codes for CSVTGTGSYEQYF. J is TRBJ2-7 and V is TRBV29-1, with 8 bases matching TRBD1. CDR3 length: 13 amino acids. V was clipped by 5 bases and J by 0 bases; unmatched bases: 3. Germline CDR1 is SQVTM and CDR2 is ANQGSEA.